Below, 5 T cell receptor beta chains from the same sample are listed, as sequenced in a study of post-analysis software for immune sequencing data. The study's findings and limits: The study found TRBV5-6, TRBV5-1 and TRBV20-1 among four to six TRBV segments more frequent in patients than controls.

TCR beta cDNA libraries had unique molecular identifiers. TCRdb analysed the PCR reads with MiXCR anew, one entry per CDR3 protein. The table shows hundreds of thousands of distinct CDR3 sequences, with around 44% occurring only once. These TCRs' antigens remain unknown. The sequenced sample was blood. These receptors all stem from a girl under 18 with multiple sclerosis.

The chain has TRBV5-1 and TRBJ2-4; TRBD1 matches 8 bases. CDR1 and CDR2 from the germline V gene are SGHRS and YFSETQ. The V segment lost 0 bases and the J segment 4 bases; nucleotides outside the gene matches: 6. The CDR3 covers 16 residues. CDR3 in DNA: TGCGCCAGCAGCTTGGGGGGACAGGAGAAAAAAAACATTCAGTACTTC. Protein product: CASSLGGQEKKNIQYF.

This chain links TRBV10-3 with TRBJ2-7, with 8 bases matching TRBD1. V gave up 2 bases and J gave up 3 bases; unmatched junction bases: 15. The germline V gene encodes CDR1 ENHRY and CDR2 SYGVKD. The CDR3 loop spans 18 amino acids. CDR3: CAISEEGDRPRYYYEQYF. The CDR3 region has the DNA TGTGCCATCAGTGAGGAGGGGGACAGGCCGCGCTATTACTACGAGCAGTACTTC.

J is TRBJ1-2 and V is TRBV28; D is unclear. The V and J ends lost 6 bases and 0 bases respectively, with 20 bases between them. Germline CDR1 MDHEN, CDR2 SYDVKM. The length of the CDR3 is 17 residues. CDR3: CASRRPPAGITNYGYTF. The CDR3 bases are TGTGCCAGCAGGAGACCCCCTGCGGGGATTACTAACTATGGCTACACCTTC.

The V gene is TRBV5-6, the J gene TRBJ2-5; 7 bases line up with TRBD1. The CDR3 covers 16 residues. CDR1 is SGHDT, CDR2 YYEEEE, per germline. Trimming removed 4 bases from V and 2 bases from J; junction bases left unmatched: 11. CDR3: CASSQHADRPQETQYF. The DNA for the CDR3 is TGTGCCAGCAGCCAGCACGCGGACAGGCCACAAGAGACCCAGTACTTC.

Only a few counts were recorded for this clonotype. V usage is TRBV29-1 and J usage is TRBJ2-5, with 11 bases lining up with TRBD2. J lost 2 bases, V lost 4 bases, and 6 bases had no gene match. The germline CDR1 and CDR2 sequences are SQVTM and ANQGSEA. The CDR3 sequence is 15 residues long. Here the CDR3 reads CSVGWTSGRQETQYF. CDR3 bases: TGCAGCGTTGGTTGGACTAGCGGGCGACAAGAGACCCAGTACTTC.